This T cell receptor beta chain was observed in a study of Ad26.COV2.S vaccination and SARS-CoV-2 variants. Sequenced by immunoSEQ multiplex PCR; TCRdb stores in-frame clones only, minus some. The sample lists about 380,000 clones; roughly four fifths were seen once. The treatment was: roughly 19 received Ad26.COV2.S at low or high dose, single or two shots; several received placebo; per-sample allocation not given. Sample collection was performed on day 63 after the first vaccine or placebo injection. An Ad26 vector expressing Wuhan-strain SARS-CoV-2 spike constituted the vaccine. The receptor was isolated from a person aged 18-65 years who received the Ad26.COV2.S COVID-19 vaccine or a placebo. The source material was peripheral blood, sampled in a trial of Ad26.COV2.S vaccine versus placebo.

This chain's CDR3 is CASSQGVREPQHF. In DNA, the CDR3 is TGTGCCAGCAGCCAAGGTGTTAGGGAGCCCCAGCATTTT. The rearrangement links TRBV4-2 to TRBJ1-5; D unclear. The CDR3 is 13 residues long. V was trimmed by 1 base and J by 8 bases, leaving 9 bases between them. The germline V gene encodes CDR1 LGHNA and CDR2 YNFKEQ.